This T cell receptor beta chain stems from a study of shared clonotypes between healthy human individuals. All donors were healthy HIV-negative adults lacking recent acute infections or vaccinations. Approximately 210 ng DNA, 25,000 to 30,000 T cell genomes, went into each sorted-subset replicate PCR. The protocol was immunoSEQ multiplex PCR, while the TCRdb copy is restricted to in-frame clones and leaves out a portion. The sample records about 2.4 million clones, 80% to 95% being singletons. A remark on this clone: Its matching antigen is unknown.

This CDR3 has 15 amino acids. CDR1 and CDR2 (germline): SGHKS, YYEKEE (reference sequence). The V end lost 1 base, the J end lost 0 bases, and 7 bases lay between the germline ends. Study-level results: Relative to clonotypes present in all four donors, those not shared had lower generation probabilities. The rarefaction results pointed to incomplete sorted-subset sequencing despite large depth.

Source material: naive CD4+ T cells from PBMCs. Documented subset: CD45RA+ positively selected. This clonotype was obtained from a man aged 18 to 30 in good health. Some clones in this sample may be carry-over from other donors' samples. The chain joins TRBV5-5 to TRBJ2-2; D not certain. The CDR3 sequence is CASSLSGTNTGELFF. The CDR3 nucleotides are TGTGCCAGCAGCTTGTCAGGAACGAACACCGGGGAGCTGTTTTTT. Looking up the rest from reference TRBV5-5 and TRBJ2-2 gives the full variable domain: DAGVTQSPTHLIKTRGQQVTLRCSPISGHKSVSWYQQVLGQGPQFIFQYYEKEERGRGNFPDRFSARQFPNYSSELNVNALLLGDSALYLCASSLSGTNTGELFFGEGSRLTVL.